One sample yielded the 18 T cell receptor beta chains listed below, sequenced in a study of cytomegalovirus exposure and HLA in healthy donors. Only in-frame clones appear in the TCRdb table, and some are missing; sequencing was by immunoSEQ multiplex PCR. This sample has about 200,000 clones; 81% occur once, and the top ten carry roughly 1.2%. Sequencing was done on a sample of PBMCs. These TCRs come from a woman younger than 45 in good health and CMV-seronegative.

This clone was seen a handful of times. The rearrangement joins TRBV2 to TRBJ1-1; D is possibly TRBD1 (6 bases). Per the germline V gene, CDR1 is SNHLY and CDR2 is FYNNEI. With 4 bases removed from V and 10 bases from J, the gap between germline ends came to 13 bases. The CDR3 spans 12 residues. CDR3 DNA sequence: TGTGCCAGCAGTGTCCAGGGACACACAGCTTTCTTT. Translated: CASSVQGHTAFF. The complete variable domain, with remaining parts taken from reference TRBV2 and TRBJ1-1, reads EPEVTQTPSHQVTQMGQEVILRCVPISNHLYFYWYRQILGQKVEFLVSFYNNEISEKSEIFDDQFSVERPDGSNFTLKIRSTKLEDSAMYFCASSVQGHTAFFGQGTRLTVV.

V is TRBV27 and J is TRBJ1-6; TRBD1 aligns across 7 bases. The CDR3 length is 18 residues. Germline V gene data show CDR1 as MNHEY and CDR2 as SMNVEV (reference sequence). The V gene end was trimmed by 5 bases and the J gene end by 0 bases; junction bases not matched to a gene: 10. In DNA form, the CDR3 reads TGTGCCAGCAGTCTGGCGCACAGGGGAATCTCCTATAATTCACCCCTCCACTTT. Its protein is CASSLAHRGISYNSPLHF.

This chain connects TRBV29-1 to TRBJ2-1; the D gene is possibly TRBD1 (6 bases). V lost 7 bases, J lost 4 bases, and 14 bases lay in between. CDR3 length: 13 residues. Looked up from germline, CDR1 is SQVTM and CDR2 is ANQGSEA. The CDR3 sequence: CSALRGGYNEQFF. CDR3 bases: TGCAGCGCCCTCAGGGGTGGGTACAATGAGCAGTTCTTC.

V is TRBV7-9 and J is TRBJ1-4, with D tentatively TRBD1 (6 bases). V dropped 1 base and J dropped 4 bases, with 7 bases sitting between them. Germline values: CDR1 SEHNR, CDR2 FQNEAQ (reference sequence). The CDR3 is 14 residues long. CDR3 coding DNA: TGTGCCAGCAGCTTAGGCAGGGGTAATGAAAAACTGTTTTTT. Its protein product is CASSLGRGNEKLFF.

CDR3 region: CASSDWRGRQETQYF. The DNA for the CDR3 is TGTGCCAGCAGTGATTGGCGGGGACGTCAAGAGACCCAGTACTTC. The chain has TRBV2 and TRBJ2-5; possible D gene TRBD2, 6 bases. Trimming stripped 3 bases from V and 2 bases from J, with 13 bases between. Germline-derived CDR1 and CDR2 are SNHLY and FYNNEI. The CDR3 length is 15 residues.

This clone appeared a few times. V and J are TRBV30 and TRBJ2-3, with 11 bases aligning to TRBD2. Germline loops: CDR1 GTSNPN, CDR2 SVGIG (reference sequence). The CDR3 sequence is 14 residues long. J was trimmed by 6 bases and V by 5 bases; bases with no gene match: 7. The DNA of the CDR3 is TGTGCCTGGGCGGACCTAGCGGGAGGCGATACGCAGTATTTT. It translates to CAWADLAGGDTQYF. The full variable domain, rest sourced from reference TRBV30 and TRBJ2-3, is SQTIHQWPATLVQPVGSPLSLECTVEGTSNPNLYWYRQAAGRGLQLLFYSVGIGQISSEVPQNLSASRPQDRQFILSSKKLLLSDSGFYLCAWADLAGGDTQYFGPGTRLTVL.

V and J are TRBV7-8 and TRBJ2-7; D is unclear. V was cut by 3 bases and J by 5 bases, with 11 bases left in between. CDR3 length: 13 residues. Germline V gene data show CDR1 as SGHVS and CDR2 as FQNEAQ. The CDR3 coding sequence is TGTGCCAGCAGCTTCCCCCCGTTCCACGAGCAGTACTTC. Amino acid sequence: CASSFPPFHEQYF.

The table lists this clone with a count of one. The chain has TRBV29-1 and TRBJ1-5; 10 positions match TRBD1. V shed 5 bases and J 5 bases; nucleotides not matched to a gene: 12. This CDR3 spans 16 amino acids. In germline, CDR1 is SQVTM, CDR2 ANQGSEA. CDR3 sequence (DNA): TGCAGCGTTCAGGTGGCCGGGACAGGGGTACATCAGCCCCAGCATTTT. Translation: CSVQVAGTGVHQPQHF.

This clone was recorded only once. The CDR3: CASSTGNGGYTF. Here the CDR3 DNA reads TGTGCCAGCTCGACGGGGAACGGGGGCTACACCTTC. The rearrangement joins TRBV19 to TRBJ1-2; no firm D call. The V and J ends lost 9 bases and 8 bases respectively, with 16 bases between them. The CDR3 length is 12 residues. Germline V gene data show CDR1 as LNHDA and CDR2 as SQIVND (reference sequence).

The chain couples TRBV14 to TRBJ2-2; the D gene is possibly TRBD1 (6 bases). Germline V CDR1 and CDR2: SGHDN, FVKESK. The CDR3 runs to 12 residues. Trimming cost V 4 bases and J 15 bases, with 15 bases left between them. The CDR3 is CASSLQGKLLFF. CDR3 DNA sequence: TGTGCCAGCAGCCTCCAGGGGAAGTTGTTGTTTTTT. Full variable domain (missing parts from reference TRBV14 and TRBJ2-2): EAGVTQFPSHSVIEKGQTVTLRCDPISGHDNLYWYRRVMGKEIKFLLHFVKESKQDESGMPNNRFLAERTGGTYSTLKVQPAELEDSGVYFCASSLQGKLLFFGEGSRLTVL.

The genes are TRBV27 and TRBJ1-6; 9 bases are shared with TRBD1. The CDR3 is 15 amino acids. Germline CDR1 MNHEY, CDR2 SMNVEV (reference sequence). Trimming removed 6 bases from V and 10 bases from J; junction bases left unmatched: 10. CDR3 sequence: CASSAPGQGRSPLHF. As DNA, the CDR3 is TGTGCCAGCAGCGCACCGGGACAGGGCCGATCACCCCTCCACTTT.

The V call is TRBV6-1, the J call TRBJ1-1; maybe TRBD1 (6 bases). Trimming took 7 bases from V and 0 from J, leaving 12 bases between them. The CDR3 spans 14 residues. Germline loops: CDR1 MNHNS, CDR2 SASEGT. CDR3: CASTRGQMNTEAFF. The CDR3 DNA is TGTGCCAGCACAAGAGGACAGATGAACACTGAAGCTTTCTTT.

This clone has a single count. V is TRBV18 and J is TRBJ2-6, with 7 bases aligning to TRBD1. With 3 bases clipped from V and 3 bases from J, the junction kept 5 bases outside the gene matches. CDR1 and CDR2 (germline): KGHSH, LQKENI. CDR3 length: 16 amino acids. The CDR3 nucleotides read TGTGCCAGCTCACCGACAGGGCCTGATGGGGCCAACGTCCTGACTTTC. Its protein is CASSPTGPDGANVLTF.

This chain links TRBV11-2 with TRBJ2-1; TRBD2 matches 8 bases. This CDR3 has 17 residues. Trimming took 1 base from V and 3 from J; bases not matched to a gene: 8. The V gene's germline CDR1 is SGHAT and CDR2 FQNNGV. This CDR3 reads CASSLVPGLGGYNEQFF. DNA for the CDR3: TGTGCCAGCAGCTTAGTCCCGGGACTAGGGGGCTACAATGAGCAGTTCTTC.

The rearrangement joins TRBV5-1 to TRBJ1-2, with TRBD1 identical over 9 bases. The germline gives CDR1 SGHRS, CDR2 YFSETQ. Trimming removed 4 bases from V and 6 bases from J; junction bases left unmatched: 13. The CDR3 length is 16 residues. The CDR3 sequence: CASSPNGQGSADGYTF. The DNA for the CDR3 is TGCGCCAGCAGCCCGAACGGACAGGGGTCTGCTGATGGCTACACCTTC. Full variable domain (outside the CDR3, taken from reference TRBV5-1 and TRBJ1-2): KAGVTQTPRYLIKTRGQQVTLSCSPISGHRSVSWYQQTPGQGLQFLFEYFSETQRNKGNFPGRFSGRQFSNSRSEMNVSTLELGDSALYLCASSPNGQGSADGYTFGSGTRLTVV.

This clone has a handful of counts. This chain joins TRBV6-5 and TRBJ1-2, with D tentatively TRBD1 (6 bases). The V gene's germline CDR1 is MNHEY and CDR2 SVGAGI. CDR3 length: 13 amino acids. V gave up 8 bases and J gave up 1 base, with 11 bases separating them. In DNA form, the CDR3 reads TGTGCCAGCCGGGACACCTTTAACTATGGCTACACCTTC. It codes for CASRDTFNYGYTF.

The chain carries TRBV7-6 and TRBJ1-1; D perhaps matches TRBD1 (5 bases). From germline, CDR1 is SGHVS and CDR2 FNYEAQ. The length of the CDR3 is 12 residues. V was clipped by 7 bases and J by 1 base, with 7 bases between them. CDR3 loop: CASIDRNTEAFF. DNA of the CDR3: TGTGCCAGCATTGACAGGAACACTGAAGCTTTCTTT.

The CDR3: CASSLLRRGNQPQHF. CDR3 coding DNA: TGTGCCAGCAGTTTACTTCGACGGGGCAATCAGCCCCAGCATTTT. The V and J genes are TRBV27 and TRBJ1-5; D unresolved. The CDR3 covers 15 residues. V lost 2 bases to trimming and J lost 2 bases, with 10 bases between them. CDR1 is MNHEY, CDR2 SMNVEV, per germline (reference sequence).